The rows below give T cell receptor beta chains drawn from one sample of a study of cytomegalovirus exposure and HLA in healthy donors. Profiled with immunoSEQ multiplex PCR; TCRdb holds only in-frame clones, not every one. This table holds 95,000 to 100,000 clones, roughly four fifths found once. The material sequenced was PBMCs. Receptors originate from a woman aged 55-69 years in good health and CMV-seropositive. The CDR3 runs from the conserved cysteine through the conserved F or W. The order of the fields is V gene, J gene, clone size, D gene, CDR3 DNA, CDR3 protein. A D gene is named only where the DNA matches it firmly. Not every row has a clone size; where given, it reads once, few, many or a size class.

V gene: TRBV5-5; J gene: TRBJ2-1; clone size: .; D gene: TRBD2; CDR3 DNA: TGTGCCAGCAGCGTGACTAGCGGGACATACAATGAGCAGTTCTTC; CDR3 protein: CASSVTSGTYNEQFF
V gene: TRBV19; J gene: TRBJ1-2; clone size: .; D gene: .; CDR3 DNA: TGTGCCAGTAGTATCTCCCAGGGCAACTATGGCTACACCTTC; CDR3 protein: CASSISQGNYGYTF
V gene: TRBV25-1; J gene: TRBJ1-1; clone size: .; D gene: .; CDR3 DNA: TGTGCCAGCAGTACCGGGTCGTCCAGCGCTGAAGCTTTCTTT; CDR3 protein: CASSTGSSSAEAFF
V gene: TRBV5-4; J gene: TRBJ2-5; clone size: few; D gene: .; CDR3 DNA: TGTGCCAGCAGCTCGGACCCCCAGGGGGGAGAGACCCAGTACTTC; CDR3 protein: CASSSDPQGGETQYF
V gene: TRBV30; J gene: TRBJ1-2; clone size: .; D gene: .; CDR3 DNA: TGTGCCTGGAGCGTCAACTATGGCTACACCTTC; CDR3 protein: CAWSVNYGYTF
V gene: TRBV16; J gene: TRBJ1-1; clone size: .; D gene: .; CDR3 DNA: TGTGCCAGCAGCCAAGTCCGGGGAGAAGCTTTCTTT; CDR3 protein: CASSQVRGEAFF
V gene: TRBV5-4; J gene: TRBJ2-5; clone size: .; D gene: .; CDR3 DNA: TGTGCCAGCAACGTGGCCGACCAAGAGACCCAGTACTTC; CDR3 protein: CASNVADQETQYF
V gene: TRBV2; J gene: TRBJ2-4; clone size: .; D gene: TRBD1; CDR3 DNA: TGTGCCAGCAGTGGGACAGGGACCCTAGCCAAAAACATTCAGTACTTC; CDR3 protein: CASSGTGTLAKNIQYF
V gene: TRBV2; J gene: TRBJ2-1; clone size: .; D gene: .; CDR3 DNA: TGTGCCAGCAGTGCGTCCAGGGGCTCCTACAATGAGCAGTTCTTC; CDR3 protein: CASSASRGSYNEQFF
V gene: TRBV10-3; J gene: TRBJ1-1; clone size: .; D gene: .; CDR3 DNA: TGTGCCATCAGTGAAGCTAGGTTGAACACTGAAGCTTTCTTT; CDR3 protein: CAISEARLNTEAFF
V gene: TRBV7-8; J gene: TRBJ2-2; clone size: .; D gene: TRBD2; CDR3 DNA: TGTGCCAGCCTCAGAATTGAGCGGGAGACAATCGGGGAGCTGTTTTTT; CDR3 protein: CASLRIERETIGELFF
V gene: TRBV6-1; J gene: TRBJ1-2; clone size: .; D gene: TRBD1; CDR3 DNA: TGTGCCAGCGGGGGACAGGGGCCTTTAAACTATGGCTACACCTTC; CDR3 protein: CASGGQGPLNYGYTF
V gene: TRBV19; J gene: TRBJ2-5; clone size: .; D gene: TRBD2; CDR3 DNA: TGTGCCAGTAGTACCGGGACTAGCGGGAGGAAAGAGACCCAGTACTTC; CDR3 protein: CASSTGTSGRKETQYF
V gene: TRBV30; J gene: TRBJ1-1; clone size: .; D gene: .; CDR3 DNA: TGTGCCTGGAGGGGTCTGTACGGGTGGTTGAACACTGAAGCTTTCTTT; CDR3 protein: CAWRGLYGWLNTEAFF
V gene: TRBV21-1; J gene: TRBJ2-2; clone size: .; D gene: .; CDR3 DNA: TGTGCCAGCAACCCAGCCTGTCAGCTCGGGTTCACCGGGGAGCTGTTTTTT; CDR3 protein: CASNPACQLGFTGELFF
V gene: TRBV2; J gene: TRBJ2-1; clone size: .; D gene: .; CDR3 DNA: TGTGCCAGCAGTATATACAATGAGCAGTTCTTC; CDR3 protein: CASSIYNEQFF
V gene: TRBV5-1; J gene: TRBJ2-1; clone size: .; D gene: .; CDR3 DNA: TGCGCCAGCAGCTTGGCCCCAGCGAACGAGCAGTTCTTC; CDR3 protein: CASSLAPANEQFF
V gene: TRBV6-5; J gene: TRBJ2-7; clone size: .; D gene: .; CDR3 DNA: TGTGCCAGCGGGGGACTCCGAAGCGAGCAGTACTTC; CDR3 protein: CASGGLRSEQYF
V gene: TRBV6-1; J gene: TRBJ2-5; clone size: .; D gene: .; CDR3 DNA: TGTGCCAGCAGTGAAGTGGTAGTTGAAGAGACCCAGTACTTC; CDR3 protein: CASSEVVVEETQYF
V gene: TRBV10-1; J gene: TRBJ2-5; clone size: few; D gene: .; CDR3 DNA: TGCGCCAGCAGTGACAGGGGCCCGGGAGAGACCCAGTACTTC; CDR3 protein: CASSDRGPGETQYF
V gene: TRBV19; J gene: TRBJ1-3; clone size: .; D gene: .; CDR3 DNA: TGTGCCAGTAGAAGCCAATCCGGTACTGGAAACACCATATATTTT; CDR3 protein: CASRSQSGTGNTIYF
V gene: TRBV14; J gene: TRBJ2-1; clone size: .; D gene: TRBD1; CDR3 DNA: TGTGCCAGCAGCCAAGACAGGGGGTATGAGCAGTTCTTC; CDR3 protein: CASSQDRGYEQFF
V gene: TRBV6-6; J gene: TRBJ2-7; clone size: few; D gene: TRBD1; CDR3 DNA: TGTGCCAGCATCCAAGGGGGCGGGCTAACCTACGAGCAGTACTTC; CDR3 protein: CASIQGGGLTYEQYF
V gene: TRBV1; J gene: TRBJ1-2; clone size: .; D gene: .; CDR3 DNA: TGCACCAGCAGCCAAGATTTCGGGGACAGAAATAACTATGGCTACACCTTC; CDR3 protein: CTSSQDFGDRNNYGYTF
V gene: TRBV14; J gene: TRBJ2-7; clone size: .; D gene: .; CDR3 DNA: TGTGCCAGCAGCCAAGGCCCGGACAGCTCCTACGAGCAGTACTTC; CDR3 protein: CASSQGPDSSYEQYF
V gene: TRBV4-1; J gene: TRBJ2-1; clone size: .; D gene: TRBD2; CDR3 DNA: TGCGCCAGCAGCCAAGCCCGTGGCCTAGCGGACTCCTACAATGAGCAGTTCTTC; CDR3 protein: CASSQARGLADSYNEQFF
V gene: TRBV10-3; J gene: TRBJ2-2; clone size: .; D gene: TRBD2; CDR3 DNA: TGTGCCATCAGTGAGGCGGGACTAGACACCGGGGAGCTGTTTTTT; CDR3 protein: CAISEAGLDTGELFF
V gene: TRBV7-3; J gene: TRBJ2-1; clone size: .; D gene: .; CDR3 DNA: TGTGCCAGCAGCTTGGGCCCATACAATGAGCAGTTCTTC; CDR3 protein: CASSLGPYNEQFF
V gene: TRBV2; J gene: TRBJ2-7; clone size: few; D gene: TRBD1; CDR3 DNA: TGTGCCTCCCGGGACAGTGTCGAGCAGTACTTC; CDR3 protein: CASRDSVEQYF
V gene: TRBV7-9; J gene: TRBJ2-2; clone size: .; D gene: .; CDR3 DNA: TGTGCCAGCAGCTCCCAAGGGGGTTGGACCGGGGAGCTGTTTTTT; CDR3 protein: CASSSQGGWTGELFF
V gene: TRBV2; J gene: TRBJ2-2; clone size: once; D gene: TRBD2; CDR3 DNA: TGTGCCAGCAATGGGACTAGGAACACCGGGGAGCTGTTTTTT; CDR3 protein: CASNGTRNTGELFF
V gene: TRBV18; J gene: TRBJ1-4; clone size: few; D gene: .; CDR3 DNA: TGTGCCAGCTCACCGAATCAGAGGCACTCTGAAAAACTGTTTTTT; CDR3 protein: CASSPNQRHSEKLFF
V gene: TRBV14; J gene: TRBJ2-1; clone size: few; D gene: .; CDR3 DNA: TGTGCCAGCAGCCAAGATAGGGGACTGTACCTTTACAATGAGCAGTTCTTC; CDR3 protein: CASSQDRGLYLYNEQFF
V gene: TRBV4-1; J gene: TRBJ2-7; clone size: .; D gene: .; CDR3 DNA: TGCGCCAGCAGCCAAGAGGTAGTAGCCAGAGGCTACGAGCAGTACTTC; CDR3 protein: CASSQEVVARGYEQYF
V gene: TRBV15; J gene: TRBJ2-7; clone size: .; D gene: TRBD1; CDR3 DNA: TGTGCCACCAGCAGAGGTGGACAGGGAGGTTACGAGCAGTACTTC; CDR3 protein: CATSRGGQGGYEQYF
V gene: TRBV27; J gene: TRBJ2-7; clone size: .; D gene: .; CDR3 DNA: TGTGCCAGCAGTTTAACCCCCACTCCGACAGGCTACGAGCAGTACTTC; CDR3 protein: CASSLTPTPTGYEQYF
V gene: TRBV19; J gene: TRBJ2-4; clone size: once; D gene: TRBD2; CDR3 DNA: TGTGCCAGTAGTATAGAGGCGGGAGCTCGCAACATTCAGTACTTC; CDR3 protein: CASSIEAGARNIQYF
V gene: TRBV5-4; J gene: TRBJ2-1; clone size: .; D gene: .; CDR3 DNA: TGTGCCAGCAGCTTGAATAACATAAATGAGCAGTTCTTC; CDR3 protein: CASSLNNINEQFF
V gene: TRBV18; J gene: TRBJ1-1; clone size: few; D gene: .; CDR3 DNA: TGTGCCAGCTCACCTTCCGGACAGTCGAACACTGAAGCTTTCTTT; CDR3 protein: CASSPSGQSNTEAFF
V gene: TRBV28; J gene: TRBJ2-1; clone size: .; D gene: .; CDR3 DNA: TGTGCCAGTCGGGAGCTCGGCAATGAGCAGTTCTTC; CDR3 protein: CASRELGNEQFF
V gene: TRBV27; J gene: TRBJ2-3; clone size: .; D gene: .; CDR3 DNA: TGTGCCAGCAGTCGCACAGGTATGGGTACGCAGTATTTT; CDR3 protein: CASSRTGMGTQYF
V gene: TRBV29-1; J gene: TRBJ1-3; clone size: once; D gene: TRBD1; CDR3 DNA: TGCAGCGCCTACAGGGGGCCAGGAAACACCATATATTTT; CDR3 protein: CSAYRGPGNTIYF
V gene: TRBV6-1; J gene: TRBJ1-5; clone size: .; D gene: .; CDR3 DNA: TGTGCCAGCAGCCTGGGCGGGAGTAGCCAGCCCCAGCATTTT; CDR3 protein: CASSLGGSSQPQHF
V gene: TRBV2; J gene: TRBJ1-2; clone size: .; D gene: TRBD1; CDR3 DNA: TGTGCCAGCAGGCGAACAGGGGATGGAGGCTACACCTTC; CDR3 protein: CASRRTGDGGYTF
V gene: TRBV7-6; J gene: TRBJ2-7; clone size: few; D gene: .; CDR3 DNA: TGTGCCAGCAGCCAGTTCCTTGACGAGCAGTACTTC; CDR3 protein: CASSQFLDEQYF
V gene: TRBV2; J gene: TRBJ1-2; clone size: .; D gene: .; CDR3 DNA: TGTGCCAGCAACGAAAATCAGGGTAGCTATGGCTACACCTTC; CDR3 protein: CASNENQGSYGYTF
V gene: TRBV5-3; J gene: TRBJ2-1; clone size: .; D gene: TRBD2; CDR3 DNA: TGTGCCCCAGACCCCACTACTAGCGGGAGAGCTTACAATGAGCAGTTCTTC; CDR3 protein: CAPDPTTSGRAYNEQFF
V gene: TRBV9; J gene: TRBJ2-5; clone size: .; D gene: .; CDR3 DNA: TGTGCCAGCAGCGGGGCCCCCGACAGGTGGAGTGGAGAGACCCAGTACTTC; CDR3 protein: CASSGAPDRWSGETQYF
V gene: TRBV18; J gene: TRBJ2-3; clone size: .; D gene: TRBD2; CDR3 DNA: TGTGCCAGCTCACCAGGCCTAATAGCGGGGGGCACAGATACGCAGTATTTT; CDR3 protein: CASSPGLIAGGTDTQYF
V gene: TRBV28; J gene: TRBJ2-5; clone size: .; D gene: TRBD1; CDR3 DNA: TGTGCCAGCCAAGGACAGGGGTGGGAAGTACAAGAGACCCAGTACTTC; CDR3 protein: CASQGQGWEVQETQYF
V gene: TRBV10-3; J gene: TRBJ2-3; clone size: .; D gene: TRBD2; CDR3 DNA: TGTGCCATCAGTGGAAGCGGGAGGCGGACAGATACGCAGTATTTT; CDR3 protein: CAISGSGRRTDTQYF
V gene: TRBV2; J gene: TRBJ1-4; clone size: .; D gene: .; CDR3 DNA: TGTGCCAGCAGTGACACCAGGGTGACTAATGAAAAACTGTTTTTT; CDR3 protein: CASSDTRVTNEKLFF
V gene: TRBV9; J gene: TRBJ1-3; clone size: .; D gene: .; CDR3 DNA: TGTGCCAGCAGCGTAATGGGAGAAGGATCGAACACCATATATTTT; CDR3 protein: CASSVMGEGSNTIYF